This T cell receptor beta chain was identified in a study of cytomegalovirus exposure and HLA in healthy donors. The study's findings and limits: Cytomegalovirus association was listed for 170 or so TCR beta chains. Many donors carried some public TCRs, although rarity characterized most TCR sequences. TCR clusters originating in the first cohort tended to co-occur in the 110 or so validation repertoires, according to a later analysis.

Worth noting for this clone: The antigen remains unidentified. This sample also contains other DNA sequences that code for the same CDR3.

J lost 4 bases, V lost 4 bases, and 4 bases had no gene match. CDR3 length: 14 amino acids. Germline V CDR1 and CDR2: SGHRS, YFSETQ. Sequencing was performed with immunoSEQ multiplex PCR; in TCRdb, only in-frame clones are kept and a portion is missing. The profile covers 250,000 to 300,000 clones, with around 89% appearing a single time and about 0.36% taken by the ten largest. A roughly 120-subject validation cohort, separate from the roughly 670-subject first cohort, supplied the donors. This sequence joins TRBV5-1 and TRBJ1-5, with 8 bases lining up with TRBD1. This TCR was sampled from a woman between 18 and 30 years old in good health and CMV-seronegative. Material: PBMCs. As DNA, the CDR3 is TGCGCCAGCAGCCCAGGACAGGGAAATCAGCCCCAGCATTTT. Amino acids: CASSPGQGNQPQHF.